These 3 T cell receptor beta chains originate from one sample sequenced in a study of T cell clonotyping in hematopoietic cell transplantation. The table came from immunoSEQ multiplex PCR; TCRdb's copy has only in-frame clones and leaves some out. The sample has approximately 17,000 clones, roughly 90% seen once. Sequenced: peripheral blood mononuclear cells. The receptors derive from a man between 45 and 60 years old in good health. Some clones in this sample may be carry-over from other donors' samples.

The chain's CDR3 is CASSPGDRVEKLFF. CDR3 sequence (DNA): TGTGCCAGCTCCCCTGGGGACAGGGTCGAAAAACTGTTTTTT. The rearrangement uses TRBV9 and TRBJ1-4; 9 bases agree with TRBD1. Germline CDR1 and CDR2: SGDLS and YYNGEE. V shed 7 bases, J shed 8 bases, and the junction held 9 bases outside the gene matches. The CDR3 spans 14 residues.

This clone is a singleton in its sample. The chain couples TRBV5-6 to TRBJ2-7; D uncertain. V lost 5 bases and J lost 2, with 14 bases in between. The CDR3 runs 14 residues. Germline V lookup: CDR1 SGHDT, CDR2 YYEEEE. CDR3 residues: CASRLLDTPYEQYF. In nucleotides, the CDR3 is TGTGCCAGCAGACTCTTAGACACGCCCTACGAGCAGTACTTC.

This clone was recorded only once. V is TRBV11-3 and J is TRBJ1-1, with D perhaps TRBD1 (5 bases). CDR3 length equals 13 residues. The germline gives CDR1 SGHNT, CDR2 YENEEA. The V end lost 2 bases, the J end lost 3 bases, and 7 bases lay between the germline ends. The CDR3 sequence: CASSLPGYTEAFF. The CDR3 region has the DNA TGTGCCAGCAGCTTACCAGGGTACACTGAAGCTTTCTTT.